The 22 T cell receptor beta chains presented below share a single source sample, sequenced in a study of blood T cell repertoires in COVID-19. Using immunoSEQ multiplex PCR, the repertoire was profiled, and TCRdb retains in-frame clones only, with some absent. The repertoire consists of under 350,000 clones, with around 89% occurring once and the leading ten covering roughly 5%. Sequences were obtained from peripheral blood. These receptors all come from a middle-aged man with acute or convalescent COVID-19.

This chain uses TRBV3-1 (or the pseudogene TRBV3-2) with TRBJ2-3; D gene ambiguous. With 1 base removed from V and 2 bases from J, the gap between germline ends came to 10 bases. The germline CDR1 and CDR2 sequences are LGHDT and YNNKEL (reference sequence). The CDR3 contains 15 residues. CDR3 in amino acids: CASSQGQIDTDTQYF. In DNA, the CDR3 is TGTGCCAGCAGCCAAGGGCAGATCGACACAGATACGCAGTATTTT.

The genes are TRBV30 and TRBJ1-5, with 8 bases lining up with TRBD1. The ends lost 1 base at V and 1 base at J; junction bases unmatched: 6. Looked up from germline, CDR1 is GTSNPN and CDR2 is SVGIG (reference sequence). The CDR3 has 16 residues. The CDR3 reads CAWSGSRDRSNQPQHF. The CDR3 nucleotides are TGTGCCTGGAGTGGCTCCCGGGACAGGAGCAATCAGCCCCAGCATTTT.

The rearrangement joins TRBV19 to TRBJ1-2, with no clear D. The CDR3 covers 16 residues. The germline V and J ends were trimmed by 7 bases and 2 bases, with 20 bases remaining between them. Germline CDR1 is LNHDA and CDR2 is SQIVND (reference sequence). CDR3 DNA: TGTGCCAGTACCCTGTGGGGAGCAAATGTCAACTATGGCTACACCTTC. Translating it yields CASTLWGANVNYGYTF.

This sequence joins TRBV6-4 and TRBJ2-6; maybe TRBD2 (5 bases). Germline-derived CDR1 and CDR2 are MRHNA and SNTAGT. This CDR3 is built from 17 residues. V was trimmed by 7 bases and J by 0 bases, leaving 16 bases between them. In nucleotides, the CDR3 is TGTGCCAGCACCGACGGCGAGCGGAGCTCTGGGGCCAACGTCCTGACTTTC. The encoded protein is CASTDGERSSGANVLTF.

V gene TRBV2 combines with J gene TRBJ1-2; tentative D call: TRBD1 (5 bases). CDR1 is SNHLY and CDR2 is FYNNEI in the germline V gene. The CDR3 contains 14 residues. V was cut by 3 bases and J by 4 bases, with 12 bases left in between. The CDR3 is CASSEGQEGYGYTF. Written as DNA, the CDR3 is TGTGCCAGCAGTGAGGGGCAGGAGGGCTATGGCTACACCTTC.

The gene calls are TRBV11-3 and TRBJ2-2; no definite D call. The CDR3 length is 13 residues. Trimming left V 1 base short and J 5 bases short, with 5 bases between. The germline V gene has CDR1 SGHNT and CDR2 YENEEA. CDR3 sequence: CASSLGVTGELFF. The CDR3 DNA sequence: TGTGCCAGCAGCTTAGGCGTTACCGGGGAGCTGTTTTTT.

This clone was counted between two and nine times. This rearrangement joins TRBV5-6 to TRBJ2-1; D is possibly TRBD2 (6 bases). Germline loops: CDR1 SGHDT, CDR2 YYEEEE. Trimming stripped 1 base from V and 10 bases from J, with 9 bases between. CDR3 length: 12 residues. Written as DNA, the CDR3 is TGTGCCAGCAGCTTGTCCGGGAGAGAGCAGTTCTTC. It yields the protein CASSLSGREQFF.

V and J are TRBV7-9 and TRBJ1-1; 8 positions match TRBD1. Germline CDR1 is SEHNR and CDR2 is FQNEAQ (reference sequence). The length of the CDR3 is 14 residues. With V trimmed by 4 bases and J by 12 bases, 13 bases remained unmatched. The CDR3 protein is CASSSDRDRRMSFF. CDR3 nucleotides: TGTGCCAGCAGCTCAGACAGGGACAGGAGAATGTCTTTCTTT.

J is TRBJ2-2 and V is TRBV27; no clear D. Trimming took 3 bases from V and 0 from J, leaving 8 bases between them. Per germline, CDR1 MNHEY and CDR2 SMNVEV (reference sequence). The length of the CDR3 is 15 residues. CDR3 nucleotide sequence: TGTGCCAGCAGTTTCGGGTTTCCGAACACCGGGGAGCTGTTTTTT. Its translation is CASSFGFPNTGELFF.

This chain joins TRBV3-1 (or the pseudogene TRBV3-2) and TRBJ1-1; 7 nucleotides line up with TRBD1. Unmatched junction bases numbered 2, after V lost 1 base and J lost 9 bases. In germline, CDR1 is LGHDT, CDR2 YNNKEL (reference sequence). The CDR3 extends over 12 amino acids. This CDR3 reads CASSQGQGQAFF. Written as DNA, the CDR3 is TGTGCCAGCAGCCAAGGACAGGGACAAGCTTTCTTT.

Concerning this clone itself: The sample holds other DNA sequences that translate to the same CDR3. The gene calls are TRBV5-1 and TRBJ1-1; 11 positions match TRBD1. This CDR3 has 15 residues. The germline V gene has CDR1 SGHRS and CDR2 YFSETQ. V lost 0 bases and J lost 5; bases outside the gene matches: 3. The CDR3 DNA sequence: TGCGCCAGCAGCTTGGTCGGACAGGGGGCTACTGAAGCTTTCTTT. Its protein product is CASSLVGQGATEAFF.

The rearrangement uses TRBV4-1 and TRBJ2-5; TRBD2 is a possible D gene (6 bases). CDR1 is MGHRA, CDR2 YSYEKL, per germline. This CDR3 contains 14 residues. Trimming cost V 0 bases and J 4 bases, with 9 bases left between them. The CDR3 protein is CASSQDRGVETQYF. The DNA for the CDR3 is TGCGCCAGCAGCCAAGACCGCGGGGTAGAGACCCAGTACTTC.

J is TRBJ2-6 and V is TRBV30, with D unresolved. The length of the CDR3 is 15 residues. V lost 4 bases, J lost 3 bases, and 13 bases lay in between. CDR1 and CDR2 from the germline V gene are GTSNPN and SVGIG (reference sequence). The CDR3 is CAWTPSPHGANVLTF. CDR3 bases: TGTGCCTGGACCCCCAGTCCTCATGGGGCCAACGTCCTGACTTTC. The full variable domain, in which reference TRBV30 and TRBJ2-6 provide the parts outside the CDR3, is SQTIHQWPATLVQPVGSPLSLECTVEGTSNPNLYWYRQAAGRGLQLLFYSVGIGQISSEVPQNLSASRPQDRQFILSSKKLLLSDSGFYLCAWTPSPHGANVLTFGAGSRLTVL.

This clone was counted once. This sequence joins TRBV5-1 and TRBJ1-2, with 8 nucleotides matching TRBD1. The J segment lost 3 bases and the V segment lost 0 bases, leaving 13 bases of the junction unmatched. Germline CDR1 and CDR2: SGHRS and YFSETQ. There are 18 residues in the CDR3. The CDR3 sequence is CASSLAPLTGDRYYGYTF. CDR3 DNA: TGCGCCAGCAGCTTGGCGCCCCTGACAGGGGATCGATACTATGGCTACACCTTC.

This clone was seen more than once but under ten times. This chain uses TRBV3-1 (or the pseudogene TRBV3-2) with TRBJ2-2, with D possibly TRBD1 on 5 matching bases. Trimming pared 1 base from V and 3 bases from J, leaving 9 bases between. This CDR3 is built from 15 residues. Germline V gives CDR1 LGHDT, CDR2 YNNKEL (reference sequence). CDR3 sequence: CASSQGGADTGELFF. The CDR3 bases are TGTGCCAGCAGCCAAGGTGGGGCGGACACCGGGGAGCTGTTTTTT.

The chain is built from TRBV5-1 and TRBJ2-3; D not certain. The CDR3 has 14 amino acids. Trimming took 0 bases from V and 0 from J, leaving 5 bases between them. The germline V gene encodes CDR1 SGHRS and CDR2 YFSETQ. DNA for the CDR3: TGCGCCAGCAGCTTGGGTGAGAGCACAGATACGCAGTATTTT. It encodes CASSLGESTDTQYF.

The V call is TRBV29-1, the J call TRBJ2-3; the match to TRBD1 covers 9 bases. CDR3 length: 15 residues. Germline lookup yields CDR1 SQVTM and CDR2 ANQGSEA. The ends lost 3 bases at V and 0 bases at J; junction bases unmatched: 4. The CDR3 reads CSVEGQGRSTDTQYF. In DNA, the CDR3 is TGCAGCGTTGAGGGACAGGGTCGGAGCACAGATACGCAGTATTTT.

The chain has TRBV10-2 and TRBJ1-1, with D possibly being TRBD1 (6 bases). The CDR3 is 14 residues long. Germline CDR1 reads WSHSY; CDR2 reads SAAADI. V lost 6 bases and J lost 4, with 15 bases in between. The CDR3 DNA follows: TGCGCCAGCAGACAAGACAGGTTGGGCACTGAAGCTTTCTTT. Translation: CASRQDRLGTEAFF.

In its sample, this clone was seen a few times. The V gene is TRBV7-9, the J gene TRBJ2-7; TRBD2 is a possible D gene (5 bases). The V end was cut by 5 bases, the J end by 3 bases, with 8 bases between. Per germline, CDR1 SEHNR and CDR2 FQNEAQ (reference sequence). The CDR3 length is 12 residues. CDR3 region: CASSPDYYEQYF. CDR3 DNA sequence: TGTGCCAGCAGCCCCGACTACTACGAGCAGTACTTC.

V usage is TRBV7-7 and J usage is TRBJ2-3; no reliable D call. Germline CDR1 SSHAT, CDR2 FNYEAQ (reference sequence). V lost 2 bases and J 5 bases, leaving 8 bases between the germline ends. This CDR3 has 13 amino acids. CDR3 coding DNA: TGTGCCAGCAGCTTACAGGCGTTAGATACGCAGTATTTT. Its translation is CASSLQALDTQYF. Full variable domain (remainder filled in from reference TRBV7-7 and TRBJ2-3): GAGVSQSPRYKVTKRGQDVTLRCDPISSHATLYWYQQALGQGPEFLTYFNYEAQPDKSGLPSDRFSAERPEGSISTLTIQRTEQRDSAMYRCASSLQALDTQYFGPGTRLTVL.

This clone showed up just once. The rearrangement uses TRBV5-4 and TRBJ2-6; weak D call: TRBD1 (6 bases). The V and J ends lost 3 bases and 1 base respectively, with 8 bases between them. CDR1 and CDR2 (germline): SGHNT, YYREEE (reference sequence). The CDR3 consists of 15 residues. This CDR3 reads CASSSQGSGANVLTF. CDR3 in DNA: TGTGCCAGCAGCTCACAGGGTTCTGGGGCCAACGTCCTGACTTTC.

The rearrangement joins TRBV6-2 or TRBV6-3 to TRBJ1-4; 7 nucleotides line up with TRBD1. Germline-derived CDR1 and CDR2 are MNHEY and SVGEGT. J was trimmed by 10 bases and V by 2 bases; bases with no gene match: 10. This CDR3 is 15 amino acids long. CDR3 sequence: CASSYPEGAPAKLFF. Written as DNA, the CDR3 is TGTGCCAGCAGTTACCCCGAGGGGGCGCCTGCAAAACTGTTTTTT.